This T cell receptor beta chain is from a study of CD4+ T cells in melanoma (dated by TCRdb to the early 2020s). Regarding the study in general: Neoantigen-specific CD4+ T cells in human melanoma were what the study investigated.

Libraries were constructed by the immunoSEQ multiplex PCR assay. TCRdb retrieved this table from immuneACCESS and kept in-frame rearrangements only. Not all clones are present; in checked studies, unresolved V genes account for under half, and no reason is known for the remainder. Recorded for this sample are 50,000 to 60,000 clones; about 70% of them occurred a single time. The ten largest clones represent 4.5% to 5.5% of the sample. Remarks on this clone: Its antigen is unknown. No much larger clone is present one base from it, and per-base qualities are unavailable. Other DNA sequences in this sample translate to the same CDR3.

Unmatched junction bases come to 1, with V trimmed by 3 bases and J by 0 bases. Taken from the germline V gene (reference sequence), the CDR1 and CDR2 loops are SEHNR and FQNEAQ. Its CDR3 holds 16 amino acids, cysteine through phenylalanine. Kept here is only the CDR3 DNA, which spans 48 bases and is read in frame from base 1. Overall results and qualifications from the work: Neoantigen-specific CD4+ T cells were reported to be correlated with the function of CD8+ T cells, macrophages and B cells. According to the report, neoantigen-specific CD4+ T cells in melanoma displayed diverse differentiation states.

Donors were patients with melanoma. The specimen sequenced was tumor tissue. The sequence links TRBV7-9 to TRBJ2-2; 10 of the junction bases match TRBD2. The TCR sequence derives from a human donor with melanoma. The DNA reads TGTGCCAGCAGCTTGCTAGCGGGGGCGAACACCGGGGAGCTGTTTTTT. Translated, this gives CASSLLAGANTGELFF. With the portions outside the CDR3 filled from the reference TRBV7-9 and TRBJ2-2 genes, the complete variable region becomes DTGVSQNPRHKITKRGQNVTFRCDPISEHNRLYWYRQTLGQGPEFLTYFQNEAQLEKSRLLSDRFSAERPKGSFSTLEIQRTEQGDSAMYLCASSLLAGANTGELFFGEGSRLTVL.